These 27 T cell receptor beta chains came from one sample sequenced in a study of radiotherapy plus CTLA-4 blockade in lung cancer. The method was immunoSEQ multiplex PCR; TCRdb's version includes in-frame clones alone and lacks a portion of them. The table lists more than 65,000 clones, 83% of them singletons. The sequenced sample was peripheral blood, obtained from a patient treated with radiotherapy plus ipilimumab. The receptors derive from a human donor with non-small cell lung cancer who had stable disease on radiotherapy plus ipilimumab.

The gene calls are TRBV7-3 and TRBJ2-2, with D unclear. This CDR3 has 15 amino acids. V was clipped by 5 bases and J by 2 bases, with 12 bases between them. Germline CDR1 SGHTA, CDR2 FQGTGA. For the CDR3, the DNA is TGTGCCAGCAGCCGACTGGTGGGCAACACCGGGGAGCTGTTTTTT. Translated: CASSRLVGNTGELFF.

The rearrangement uses TRBV19 and TRBJ2-5; weak D call: TRBD1 (6 bases). Per the germline V gene, CDR1 is LNHDA and CDR2 is SQIVND (reference sequence). The CDR3 covers 18 residues. Trimming took 5 bases from V and 0 from J, leaving 22 bases between them. Here the CDR3 reads CASSPNSGAAEDQETQYF. CDR3 nucleotide sequence: TGTGCCAGTAGTCCCAATTCAGGGGCCGCCGAAGACCAAGAGACCCAGTACTTC.

The CDR3 spells CSAPGQGLHGYTF. The CDR3, as DNA: TGCAGCGCACCGGGACAGGGGCTGCATGGCTACACCTTC. This chain uses TRBV29-1 with TRBJ1-2; 10 bases align to TRBD1. The germline gives CDR1 SQVTM, CDR2 ANQGSEA. The CDR3 is 13 residues long. V lost 7 bases to trimming and J lost 6 bases; unmatched junction nucleotides: 8.

The V call is TRBV2, the J call TRBJ1-5; D may be TRBD1 (6 bases). V lost 6 bases and J lost 0, with 15 bases in between. The CDR3 is made up of 16 amino acids. Germline CDR1 SNHLY, CDR2 FYNNEI. CDR3 sequence reads: CASSPFGGNSNQPQHF. The CDR3 DNA follows: TGTGCCAGCAGCCCGTTCGGGGGCAATAGCAATCAGCCCCAGCATTTT.

V usage is TRBV28 and J usage is TRBJ2-5; D perhaps matches TRBD1 (6 bases). Germline V gives CDR1 MDHEN, CDR2 SYDVKM. V shed 5 bases and J shed 5 bases, with 12 bases lying between them. This CDR3 region has 13 residues. CDR3 nucleotide sequence: TGTGCCAGCAGTGGGACAACGAGGGAGACCCAGTACTTC. This encodes CASSGTTRETQYF.

The gene calls are TRBV14 and TRBJ2-3, with D possibly being TRBD2 (5 bases). Trimming left V 3 bases short and J 1 base short, with 11 bases between. The germline V gene encodes CDR1 SGHDN and CDR2 FVKESK. This CDR3 region has 15 residues. The CDR3 nucleotides are TGTGCCAGCAGCCACGGGGTACGGGGCACAGATACGCAGTATTTT. It codes for CASSHGVRGTDTQYF.

There are a few counts of this clone. This sequence joins TRBV7-2 and TRBJ2-7; perhaps D is TRBD1 or TRBD2 (5 bases each). The CDR3 has 13 residues. In germline, CDR1 is SGHTA, CDR2 FQGNSA. V was cut by 5 bases and J by 1 base, with 9 bases left in between. The CDR3 DNA sequence: TGTGCCAGCAGCCCGGGACCGTCCTACGAGCAGTACTTC. Residues: CASSPGPSYEQYF. Combining the CDR3 with reference TRBV7-2 and TRBJ2-7 gives the whole variable domain GAGVSQSPSNKVTEKGKDVELRCDPISGHTALYWYRQSLGQGLEFLIYFQGNSAPDKSGLPSDRFSAERTGGSVSTLTIQRTQQEDSAVYLCASSPGPSYEQYFGPGTRLTVT.

The chain employs TRBV7-2 and TRBJ2-5; TRBD2 matches at 10 bases. The germline V gene encodes CDR1 SGHTA and CDR2 FQGNSA. The V and J ends lost 1 base and 1 base, in that order; junction bases with no gene match: 6. The CDR3 has 17 amino acids. For the CDR3, the DNA is TGTGCCAGCAGCTTAGGTGGTAGCGGGGGGCGCCAAGAGACCCAGTACTTC. This translates into CASSLGGSGGRQETQYF.

The J gene is TRBJ2-7, the V gene TRBV21-1; the table assigns TRBD1, which was not confirmed against the DNA. TRBV21-1 is tagged as a pseudogene. This CDR3 is built from 16 residues. CDR3 sequence reads: CASSKVDSLTPYEQYF. CDR3 nucleotide sequence: TGTGCCAGCAGCAAAGTCGACAGCCTAACCCCCTACGAGCAGTACTTC.

V and J are TRBV7-2 and TRBJ1-6, with 7 bases fitting TRBD1. V shed 5 bases and J 13 bases; nucleotides not matched to a gene: 8. The CDR3 extends over 13 amino acids. Germline V CDR1 and CDR2: SGHTA, FQGNSA. CDR3 sequence reads: CASSLDRAGPLHF. The CDR3 region has the DNA TGTGCCAGCAGCCTCGACAGGGCTGGGCCCCTCCACTTT.

The genes are TRBV7-9 and TRBJ2-3; TRBD2 agrees at 13 bases. Germline V gene sequence: CDR1 SEHNR, CDR2 FQNEAQ (reference sequence). This CDR3 has 17 amino acids. V gave up 4 bases and J gave up 1 base; unmatched junction bases: 5. CDR3 region: CASSSPGLAGGTDTQYF. In DNA, the CDR3 is TGTGCCAGCAGCTCCCCCGGACTAGCGGGGGGCACAGATACGCAGTATTTT.

This clone showed up just a few times. The conserved phenylalanine or tryptophan is not found at the CDR3 terminus, so this likely reflects a read error. No DNA is shown, since the ends of the CDR3 on it are uncertain; the CDR3 is the one TCRdb lists. V and J are TRBV21-1 and TRBJ2-7; the table names TRBD1, a call not compared with the DNA. TRBV21-1 is a listed pseudogene. Both ends counted, the CDR3 spans 12 residues. The CDR3 sequence: CASSKVTDGDRG.

This clone was counted once. This chain uses TRBV11-3 with TRBJ2-3, with D tentatively TRBD1 or TRBD2 (6 bases each). V was pared by 4 bases and J by 0 bases, with 8 bases between. CDR1 is SGHNT and CDR2 is YENEEA in the germline V gene. This CDR3 is built from 14 residues. In DNA form, the CDR3 reads TGTGCCAGCAGCTCCGGGGGCAGCACAGATACGCAGTATTTT. As protein: CASSSGGSTDTQYF.

The chain carries TRBV30 and TRBJ2-7; tentatively, D is TRBD2 (6 bases). Germline CDR1 is GTSNPN and CDR2 is SVGIG (reference sequence). V was clipped by 5 bases and J by 4 bases, with 18 bases between them. The CDR3 covers 14 residues. For the CDR3, the DNA is TGTGCCTGGGGGGGGATGGCCGGCGTTTACGAGCAGTACTTC. Amino acid sequence: CAWGGMAGVYEQYF.

This clone came up once. The genes are TRBV7-9 and TRBJ1-1, with 12 positions matching TRBD1. The J segment lost 5 bases and the V segment lost 3 bases, leaving 7 bases of the junction unmatched. The CDR3 sequence is 16 residues long. From germline, CDR1 is SEHNR and CDR2 FQNEAQ (reference sequence). The CDR3 DNA follows: TGTGCCAGCAGCTTTGCCGGGACAGGGGGCATGACTGAAGCTTTCTTT. Translated: CASSFAGTGGMTEAFF. The variable domain in full, completed from reference TRBV7-9 and TRBJ1-1, reads DTGVSQNPRHKITKRGQNVTFRCDPISEHNRLYWYRQTLGQGPEFLTYFQNEAQLEKSRLLSDRFSAERPKGSFSTLEIQRTEQGDSAMYLCASSFAGTGGMTEAFFGQGTRLTVV.

V is TRBV28 and J is TRBJ2-3; 8 bases line up with TRBD1. This CDR3 region has 14 residues. Per germline, CDR1 MDHEN and CDR2 SYDVKM. The J segment lost 1 base and the V segment lost 7 bases, leaving 4 bases of the junction unmatched. CDR3 in amino acids: CASNRQGRTDTQYF. The CDR3 DNA follows: TGTGCCAGCAATCGACAGGGGCGCACAGATACGCAGTATTTT.

This clone is a singleton in its sample. The chain recombines TRBV7-2 with TRBJ2-2, with TRBD1 matching 8 bases. Unmatched junction bases numbered 6, after V lost 4 bases and J lost 5 bases. This CDR3 contains 15 residues. Germline V gene lookup returns CDR1 SGHTA and CDR2 FQGNSA. The CDR3 loop reads CASSSGGARTGELFF. Here the CDR3 DNA reads TGTGCCAGCAGCTCAGGGGGCGCGAGGACCGGGGAGCTGTTTTTT.

The chain couples TRBV5-1 to TRBJ2-7, with TRBD1 as a possible D gene (7 bases). V was cut by 5 bases and J by 4 bases, with 16 bases left in between. Germline V lookup: CDR1 SGHRS, CDR2 YFSETQ. CDR3 size: 14 residues. CDR3 loop: CASRSDPGGYEQYF. CDR3 DNA: TGCGCCAGCAGGTCGGACCCAGGGGGGTACGAGCAGTACTTC.

The chain joins TRBV5-1 to TRBJ2-2; 7 positions agree with TRBD2. The ends lost 4 bases at V and 7 bases at J; junction bases unmatched: 7. Germline V gene data show CDR1 as SGHRS and CDR2 as YFSETQ. The CDR3 consists of 14 residues. CDR3 loop: CASSREGQVGELFF. DNA of the CDR3: TGCGCCAGCAGCAGGGAGGGTCAGGTCGGGGAGCTGTTTTTT.

The V and J genes are TRBV11-2 and TRBJ1-1; D unclear. The germline CDR1 and CDR2 sequences are SGHAT and FQNNGV. The CDR3 has 12 residues. Trimming took 0 bases from V and 10 from J, leaving 9 bases between them. The CDR3 spells CASSLDSTPAFF. The CDR3 DNA is TGTGCCAGCAGCTTAGATTCCACTCCAGCTTTCTTT.

The rearrangement links TRBV28 to TRBJ2-5, with no clear D. V dropped 5 bases and J dropped 7 bases, with 17 bases sitting between them. Germline V lookup: CDR1 MDHEN, CDR2 SYDVKM. This CDR3 is built from 14 residues. CDR3 amino acids: CASSLPRMMATQYF. The CDR3 DNA sequence: TGTGCCAGCAGTCTACCCCGTATGATGGCGACCCAGTACTTC.

This chain links TRBV5-1 with TRBJ2-3; 7 bases are a match to TRBD1. V shed 1 base, J shed 5 bases, and the junction held 4 bases outside the gene matches. This CDR3 is built from 14 residues. The germline V gene has CDR1 SGHRS and CDR2 YFSETQ. The CDR3 spells CASSLTGVGDTQYF. DNA for the CDR3: TGCGCCAGCAGCTTGACAGGGGTCGGAGATACGCAGTATTTT.

In DNA form, the CDR3 reads TGCGCCAGCAGCCAAGTCCGACAGGGATATAACTATGGCTACACCTTC. Its protein product is CASSQVRQGYNYGYTF. This chain connects TRBV4-1 to TRBJ1-2, with TRBD1 matching over 7 bases. This CDR3 has 16 residues. Trimming at V came to 1 base and at J to 1 base, leaving 6 bases not matched to a gene. Germline V CDR1 and CDR2: MGHRA, YSYEKL.

In its sample, this clone was seen a few times. The chain combines TRBV5-4 with TRBJ1-6, with D hard to call. This CDR3 contains 15 residues. V lost 0 bases and J lost 8, with 12 bases in between. The V gene's germline CDR1 is SGHNT and CDR2 YYREEE (reference sequence). For the CDR3, the DNA is TGTGCCAGCAGCTTGGACCTTATTCCTGATTCACCCCTCCACTTT. Translating it yields CASSLDLIPDSPLHF. Together with reference TRBV5-4 and TRBJ1-6, the CDR3 gives the full variable domain: ETGVTQSPTHLIKTRGQQVTLRCSSQSGHNTVSWYQQALGQGPQFIFQYYREEENGRGNFPPRFSGLQFPNYSSELNVNALELDDSALYLCASSLDLIPDSPLHFGNGTRLTVT.

The CDR3 coding sequence is TGTGCCAGTTGGGGGGGGGAGACCCAGTACTTC. It translates to CASWGGETQYF. The chain employs TRBV28 and TRBJ2-5, with 7 bases lining up with TRBD2. Germline CDR1 and CDR2: MDHEN and SYDVKM. The V and J ends lost 9 bases and 5 bases, in that order; junction bases with no gene match: 3. CDR3 size: 11 residues.

The V and J genes are TRBV2 and TRBJ2-5, with D possibly matching TRBD1 (5 bases). The CDR3 covers 15 residues. Deletions cut 3 bases from V and 5 bases from J, with 16 bases between. Germline V gives CDR1 SNHLY, CDR2 FYNNEI. CDR3 bases: TGTGCCAGCAGTGACCAGGGTTTAGTGGGGGAGACCCAGTACTTC. Protein product: CASSDQGLVGETQYF. The full variable domain, completed using reference TRBV2 and TRBJ2-5, is EPEVTQTPSHQVTQMGQEVILRCVPISNHLYFYWYRQILGQKVEFLVSFYNNEISEKSEIFDDQFSVERPDGSNFTLKIRSTKLEDSAMYFCASSDQGLVGETQYFGPGTRLLVL.

The V call is TRBV5-1, the J call TRBJ2-5; 10 bases fit TRBD2. V lost 0 bases, J lost 4 bases, and 3 bases stayed unmatched. The germline V gene encodes CDR1 SGHRS and CDR2 YFSETQ. The CDR3 is 15 residues long. This CDR3 is CASSLASGRGETQYF. CDR3 bases: TGCGCCAGCAGCTTGGCTAGCGGGAGAGGAGAGACCCAGTACTTC.